Given below is one T cell receptor beta chain in context. Its antigen is undetermined. Per germline, CDR1 LNHNV and CDR2 YYDKDF (reference sequence). The CDR3 has 17 amino acids. The J segment lost 2 bases and the V segment lost 4 bases, leaving 10 bases of the junction unmatched. Assay: immunoSEQ multiplex PCR; the TCRdb copy retains only in-frame clones and omits some. This sample carries under 150,000 clones, 85% to 90% of them seen once, and the ten largest clones take around 8%. The sample comes from a study of cytomegalovirus exposure and HLA in healthy donors. The donors were in the roughly 120-subject validation cohort; that cohort was separate from the roughly 700-subject first cohort. Whole-study findings and limits: Some TCR beta chains (approximately 180 of them) were listed as cytomegalovirus-associated. Within the 90 to 150 validation repertoires, first-cohort TCR clusters tended to co-occur, according to a later analysis.

The TCR was taken from a woman younger than 30 in good health and CMV-seropositive. The source material was PBMCs. The genes are TRBV15 and TRBJ2-2; the match to TRBD2 covers 7 bases. The CDR3 region is CATSTPGRGINTGELFF. CDR3 DNA: TGTGCCACCAGCACCCCTGGGAGGGGAATTAACACCGGGGAGCTGTTTTTT.